This T cell receptor beta chain was found in a study of beta chain features in type 1 diabetes. Study-level results: Across all four CD4+ subsets, people with type 1 diabetes showed modestly shorter TCRB CDR3s.

The CDR3 has 14 residues. The germline CDR1 and CDR2 sequences are LNHNV and YYDKDF (reference sequence). Between the trimmed V and J ends, which lost 0 bases and 5 bases, there was a span of 10 bases. Expressed TCRB transcripts were sequenced because the entire RNA isolate underwent reverse transcription. Profiled with immunoSEQ multiplex PCR; TCRdb holds only in-frame clones, not every one. The sample gives 640,000 or so clones, about 14% of which show up once; roughly 0.04% is in the top ten. This clone was seen a single time. Its antigen is unidentified. The sample holds other DNA sequences that translate to the same CDR3.

Material for sequencing was naive CD4+ T cells from blood. V gene TRBV15 combines with J gene TRBJ2-5; D is possibly TRBD2 (6 bases). This TCR derives from a man aged 18 to 30 with type 1 diabetes. CDR3 in DNA: TGTGCCACCAGCAGAGATTCGGCGGGGGAGACCCAGTACTTC. It codes for CATSRDSAGETQYF.